This T cell receptor (beta chain) was observed in a study of Tregs in tolerant kidney transplant recipients. TCRdb keeps only in-frame clones here, not all; method: immunoSEQ multiplex PCR. The top ten clones hold 0.56% of a sample with over 60,000 clones, 98% of them seen once. Study-wide results and limits: Tolerant patients' donor-specific Tregs expanded beyond overall Tregs, suggesting antigen-driven growth. Expanding Tregs on activated donor B cells appeared to best identify donor-specific TCRbeta clones.

Concerning this clone: Its target is unknown.

The sample was CD4+ T cells from blood, taken before the transplant. The receptor was isolated from a human donor who received a combined kidney and bone marrow transplant.

As DNA, the CDR3 is TGTGCCAGCAGCTTAGGGGGGGCAAACACCGGGGAGCTGTTTTTT. It encodes CASSLGGANTGELFF. This sequence joins TRBV7-3 and TRBJ2-2, with a weak D call TRBD2 (7 bases). This CDR3 has 15 amino acids. The V and J ends lost 2 bases and 2 bases respectively, with 9 bases between them. Germline V lookup: CDR1 SGHTA, CDR2 FQGTGA.